The T cell receptor (beta chain) under discussion was sequenced for a study of blood T cell repertoires in COVID-19. This CDR3 has 17 amino acids. Germline V CDR1 and CDR2: SGHKS, YYEKEE (reference sequence). Losses at the gene ends were 3 bases for V and 4 bases for J; bases not matched to a gene: 15. The assay was immunoSEQ multiplex PCR, and TCRdb's table has in-frame clones only and misses some. The data contain 200,000 or so clones, roughly nine tenths of them singletons. The V and J genes are TRBV5-5 and TRBJ1-1; 7 bases fit TRBD1. The source of this sequence is a woman aged 18-30 years in a cohort exposed to, infected with or recovered from COVID-19 (not recorded which). Input material: PBMCs or T cells enriched from blood (not recorded which). Here the CDR3 DNA reads TGTGCCAGCAGCTCCCTTGAGGGGGCCGAGGTCACCACTGAAGCTTTCTTT. It encodes CASSSLEGAEVTTEAFF.